The rows below give T cell receptor beta chains drawn from one sample of a study of memory CD4+ T cells and cytomegalovirus serostatus. The protocol was immunoSEQ multiplex PCR, while the TCRdb copy is restricted to in-frame clones and leaves out a portion. Among some 66,000 clones listed, 76% were seen once. Material: memory CD4+ T cells from blood. Source of these receptors: an adult in good health and CMV-seropositive. Each CDR3 is given with its conserved first and last residue. D genes are given only for firm matches. Clone size is stated in some rows and not others, as once, few, many or a class when expanded.

D gene: TRBD2; V gene: TRBV28; J gene: TRBJ2-7; CDR3 length: 13; clone size: -; CDR3 protein: CASSFQASGGQYF; CDR3 DNA: TGTGCCAGCAGTTTCCAAGCATCGGGGGGGCAGTACTTC
D gene: -; V gene: TRBV18; J gene: TRBJ1-1; CDR3 length: 15; clone size: few; CDR3 protein: CASSPPLSGNTEAFF; CDR3 DNA: TGTGCCAGCTCACCACCGTTATCGGGGAACACTGAAGCTTTCTTT
D gene: -; V gene: TRBV6-1; J gene: TRBJ1-1; CDR3 length: 13; clone size: -; CDR3 protein: CASSEGSDTEAFF; CDR3 DNA: TGTGCCAGCAGTGAAGGGAGCGACACTGAAGCTTTCTTT
D gene: -; V gene: TRBV30; J gene: TRBJ1-5; CDR3 length: 14; clone size: few; CDR3 protein: CAWSRGSLEQPQHF; CDR3 DNA: TGTGCCTGGAGTCGTGGGTCCCTGGAACAGCCCCAGCATTTT
D gene: -; V gene: TRBV19; J gene: TRBJ1-2; CDR3 length: 14; clone size: -; CDR3 protein: CASAPGRRNYGYTF; CDR3 DNA: TGTGCCAGTGCTCCGGGACGGAGGAACTATGGCTACACCTTC
D gene: TRBD1; V gene: TRBV4-1; J gene: TRBJ1-2; CDR3 length: 19; clone size: -; CDR3 protein: CASSQPTGGKASANYGYTF; CDR3 DNA: TGCGCCAGCAGCCAACCTACAGGGGGGAAAGCTTCAGCTAACTATGGCTACACCTTC
D gene: -; V gene: TRBV19; J gene: TRBJ2-1; CDR3 length: 18; clone size: -; CDR3 protein: CASSIPPGLQGPSNEQFF; CDR3 DNA: TGTGCCAGTAGTATACCCCCGGGACTCCAGGGGCCTTCCAATGAGCAGTTCTTC
D gene: -; V gene: TRBV30; J gene: TRBJ2-7; CDR3 length: 14; clone size: -; CDR3 protein: CAWSVRTLEHEQYF; CDR3 DNA: TGTGCCTGGAGTGTGCGGACTCTAGAGCACGAGCAGTACTTC
D gene: -; V gene: TRBV10-3; J gene: TRBJ1-2; CDR3 length: 16; clone size: many; CDR3 protein: CAISATTTGGNYGYTF; CDR3 DNA: TGTGCCATCAGCGCTACGACAACAGGAGGGAACTATGGCTACACCTTC
D gene: -; V gene: TRBV6-4; J gene: TRBJ1-6; CDR3 length: 14; clone size: many; CDR3 protein: CASSDSGYGSPLHF; CDR3 DNA: TGTGCCAGCAGTGACTCGGGGTATGGGTCACCCCTCCACTTT
D gene: -; V gene: TRBV4-2; J gene: TRBJ2-4; CDR3 length: 14; clone size: -; CDR3 protein: CASSQVSGQDIQYF; CDR3 DNA: TGTGCCAGCAGCCAAGTGAGTGGTCAGGACATTCAGTACTTC
D gene: -; V gene: TRBV28; J gene: TRBJ1-2; CDR3 length: 16; clone size: -; CDR3 protein: CASSSLPRGGIGGYTF; CDR3 DNA: TGTGCCAGCAGCTCACTCCCGAGGGGAGGGATTGGTGGCTACACCTTC
D gene: -; V gene: TRBV10-1; J gene: TRBJ1-1; CDR3 length: 13; clone size: -; CDR3 protein: CASRGDRNTEAFF; CDR3 DNA: TGCGCCAGCAGGGGGGATAGGAACACTGAAGCTTTCTTT
D gene: -; V gene: TRBV19; J gene: TRBJ2-3; CDR3 length: 16; clone size: once; CDR3 protein: CATTGWTATSTDTQYF; CDR3 DNA: TGTGCCACGACCGGCTGGACGGCAACAAGCACAGATACGCAGTATTTT
D gene: -; V gene: TRBV28; J gene: TRBJ1-2; CDR3 length: 14; clone size: -; CDR3 protein: CASSETGLPYGYTF; CDR3 DNA: TGTGCCAGCAGCGAGACAGGCCTTCCTTATGGCTACACCTTC
D gene: -; V gene: TRBV28; J gene: TRBJ2-5; CDR3 length: 13; clone size: -; CDR3 protein: CASSSPRGETQYF; CDR3 DNA: TGTGCCAGCAGTTCTCCCCGAGGGGAGACCCAGTACTTC
D gene: -; V gene: TRBV6-5; J gene: TRBJ2-3; CDR3 length: 13; clone size: -; CDR3 protein: CASSSPRTDTQYF; CDR3 DNA: TGTGCCAGCAGCAGCCCCAGGACAGATACGCAGTATTTT
D gene: TRBD1; V gene: TRBV7-9; J gene: TRBJ1-1; CDR3 length: 16; clone size: -; CDR3 protein: CASSLGQTRGDTEAFF; CDR3 DNA: TGTGCCAGCAGCTTAGGCCAGACCAGGGGGGACACTGAAGCTTTCTTT
D gene: -; V gene: TRBV15; J gene: TRBJ1-2; CDR3 length: 12; clone size: -; CDR3 protein: CATSTPNYGYTF; CDR3 DNA: TGTGCCACCAGCACCCCTAACTATGGCTACACCTTC
D gene: -; V gene: TRBV7-8; J gene: TRBJ1-1; CDR3 length: 15; clone size: -; CDR3 protein: CASSLGDRMNTEAFF; CDR3 DNA: TGTGCCAGCAGCTTAGGTGACAGAATGAACACTGAAGCTTTCTTT
D gene: -; V gene: TRBV19; J gene: TRBJ2-5; CDR3 length: 14; clone size: -; CDR3 protein: CASSIPRGKETQYF; CDR3 DNA: TGTGCCAGTAGTATCCCCCGGGGCAAAGAGACCCAGTACTTC
D gene: TRBD2; V gene: TRBV19; J gene: TRBJ2-1; CDR3 length: 20; clone size: -; CDR3 protein: CASSPEGGYRTSGIYNEQFF; CDR3 DNA: TGTGCCAGTAGTCCGGAGGGGGGTTATAGGACTAGCGGGATTTACAATGAGCAGTTCTTC
D gene: -; V gene: TRBV29-1; J gene: TRBJ1-2; CDR3 length: 13; clone size: -; CDR3 protein: CSVSKTGPGGYTF; CDR3 DNA: TGCAGCGTATCCAAAACAGGCCCGGGAGGCTACACCTTC
D gene: -; V gene: TRBV6-1; J gene: TRBJ1-1; CDR3 length: 14; clone size: -; CDR3 protein: CASSLSGNQGKAFF; CDR3 DNA: TGTGCCAGCAGCCTGTCCGGGAACCAGGGTAAGGCTTTCTTT
D gene: -; V gene: TRBV5-6; J gene: TRBJ2-3; CDR3 length: 14; clone size: -; CDR3 protein: CASSLIQGTDTQYF; CDR3 DNA: TGTGCCAGCAGCTTAATACAGGGCACAGATACGCAGTATTTT
D gene: -; V gene: TRBV30; J gene: TRBJ1-2; CDR3 length: 12; clone size: -; CDR3 protein: CALAQGNYGYTF; CDR3 DNA: TGTGCCTTAGCACAGGGAAACTATGGCTACACCTTC
D gene: -; V gene: TRBV6-5; J gene: TRBJ2-2; CDR3 length: 14; clone size: -; CDR3 protein: CASRNLDGFGELFF; CDR3 DNA: TGTGCCAGCAGAAACCTAGACGGGTTTGGGGAGCTGTTTTTT
D gene: -; V gene: TRBV2; J gene: TRBJ1-1; CDR3 length: 12; clone size: -; CDR3 protein: CASAPPGTEAFF; CDR3 DNA: TGTGCCAGCGCCCCCCCTGGCACTGAAGCTTTCTTT
D gene: -; V gene: TRBV5-1; J gene: TRBJ2-5; CDR3 length: 17; clone size: -; CDR3 protein: CASSLGPRGTDQETQYF; CDR3 DNA: TGCGCCAGCAGCTTGGGTCCGCGGGGAACAGACCAAGAGACCCAGTACTTC
D gene: TRBD2; V gene: TRBV10-2; J gene: TRBJ2-3; CDR3 length: 16; clone size: -; CDR3 protein: CASSESRASGGNTQYF; CDR3 DNA: TGCGCCAGCAGTGAGTCTAGAGCTAGCGGGGGGAATACGCAGTATTTT
D gene: -; V gene: TRBV4-1; J gene: TRBJ1-2; CDR3 length: 16; clone size: -; CDR3 protein: CASSQDDRQLNYGYTF; CDR3 DNA: TGCGCCAGCAGCCAAGATGATCGGCAGCTTAACTATGGCTACACCTTC
D gene: TRBD1; V gene: TRBV28; J gene: TRBJ1-2; CDR3 length: 14; clone size: -; CDR3 protein: CASSRTGGYYGYTF; CDR3 DNA: TGTGCCAGCAGTCGAACAGGGGGATACTATGGCTACACCTTC
D gene: -; V gene: TRBV7-3; J gene: TRBJ2-6; CDR3 length: 16; clone size: -; CDR3 protein: CASSLGSVSGANVLTF; CDR3 DNA: TGTGCCAGCAGCTTGGGTTCAGTTTCTGGGGCCAACGTCCTGACTTTC
D gene: TRBD1; V gene: TRBV9; J gene: TRBJ1-1; CDR3 length: 15; clone size: few; CDR3 protein: CASSVGTGGSTEAFF; CDR3 DNA: TGTGCCAGCAGCGTAGGAACAGGGGGGAGCACTGAAGCTTTCTTT
D gene: -; V gene: TRBV11-2; J gene: TRBJ2-7; CDR3 length: 12; clone size: -; CDR3 protein: CASSPRVYEQYF; CDR3 DNA: TGTGCCAGCAGCCCCCGGGTCTACGAGCAGTACTTC
D gene: -; V gene: TRBV30; J gene: TRBJ2-2; CDR3 length: 14; clone size: -; CDR3 protein: CAWGVGPTTGELFF; CDR3 DNA: TGTGCCTGGGGGGTAGGCCCTACCACCGGGGAGCTGTTTTTT
D gene: -; V gene: TRBV5-1; J gene: TRBJ2-7; CDR3 length: 14; clone size: -; CDR3 protein: CASSLGRGPYEQYF; CDR3 DNA: TGCGCCAGCAGCTTGGGCAGAGGACCCTACGAGCAGTACTTC
D gene: -; V gene: TRBV7-8; J gene: TRBJ2-3; CDR3 length: 17; clone size: -; CDR3 protein: CASSLAILAPGTDTQYF; CDR3 DNA: TGTGCCAGCAGCTTAGCCATACTGGCCCCCGGCACAGATACGCAGTATTTT
D gene: -; V gene: TRBV28; J gene: TRBJ1-2; CDR3 length: 14; clone size: -; CDR3 protein: CASRGGGDHYGYTF; CDR3 DNA: TGTGCCAGCAGGGGAGGCGGGGACCACTATGGCTACACCTTC
D gene: -; V gene: TRBV13; J gene: TRBJ2-7; CDR3 length: 16; clone size: -; CDR3 protein: CASSLGDGGGTYEQYF; CDR3 DNA: TGTGCCAGCAGCTTAGGAGACGGCGGTGGGACCTACGAGCAGTACTTC
D gene: -; V gene: TRBV28; J gene: TRBJ2-7; CDR3 length: 13; clone size: -; CDR3 protein: CASSEGSGYEQYF; CDR3 DNA: TGTGCCAGCAGTGAGGGGTCGGGGTACGAGCAGTACTTC